Listed below are T cell receptor beta chains from one sample, sequenced in a study of blood T cell repertoires in COVID-19. Assay: immunoSEQ multiplex PCR; the TCRdb copy retains only in-frame clones and omits some. The repertoire holds 70,000 to 90,000 clones, with about nine tenths as singletons. The specimen was peripheral blood. The receptors were sampled from a human donor in a cohort sampled during active COVID-19. Each CDR3 is given with its conserved first and last residue. The D gene is left open where the match is weak. Where a row states a size, it is once, few, many or the class of an expanded clone; other rows omit it.

J: TRBJ2-7; D: NA; size: NA; V: TRBV5-1; DNA: TGCGCCAGCAGCTCACAGGGTTCCTACGAGCAGTACTTC; CDR3: CASSSQGSYEQYF
J: TRBJ2-7; D: TRBD1; size: NA; V: TRBV29-1; DNA: TGCAGCGTTGTAGGGGGACAGGGAATATACTACGAGCAGTACTTC; CDR3: CSVVGGQGIYYEQYF
J: TRBJ1-2; D: TRBD1; size: NA; V: TRBV7-2; DNA: TGTGCCAGCAGCGCTGGACAGGGGGGCGGCTACACCTTC; CDR3: CASSAGQGGGYTF
J: TRBJ2-7; D: TRBD2; size: NA; V: TRBV3-1/TRBV3-2; DNA: TGTGCCAGCAGCTCAGGGACTAGCTACGAGCAGTACTTC; CDR3: CASSSGTSYEQYF
J: TRBJ1-3; D: TRBD1; size: NA; V: TRBV10-3; DNA: TGTGCCACTACCGGGACAGGGGGCTTTGGAAACACCATATATTTT; CDR3: CATTGTGGFGNTIYF
J: TRBJ2-1; D: TRBD2; size: NA; V: TRBV7-9; DNA: TGTGCCAGCAGCTTGGCTGCCCTAGCGGGCGGTTCCTACAATGAGCAGTTCTTC; CDR3: CASSLAALAGGSYNEQFF
J: TRBJ2-1; D: NA; size: NA; V: TRBV7-3; DNA: TGTGCCAGCAGCCCCGGTCTCGCCTACAATGAGCAGTTCTTC; CDR3: CASSPGLAYNEQFF
J: TRBJ1-1; D: NA; size: NA; V: TRBV24-1; DNA: TGTGCCACCAGTGATTCTTCCCCAGGTTACACTGAAGCTTTCTTT; CDR3: CATSDSSPGYTEAFF
J: TRBJ2-1; D: NA; size: once; V: TRBV24-1; DNA: TGTGCCACCAGTGATCCAGGGGTCGAGCAGTTCTTC; CDR3: CATSDPGVEQFF
J: TRBJ1-1; D: TRBD1; size: NA; V: TRBV6-5; DNA: TGTGCCAGCAGGCCTTCCAGGGGGCCTGGCGCTGAAGCTTTCTTT; CDR3: CASRPSRGPGAEAFF
J: TRBJ2-7; D: TRBD2; size: NA; V: TRBV2; DNA: TGTGCCAGCAGCGCCTTAACTAGCGGCACCTACGAGCAGTACTTC; CDR3: CASSALTSGTYEQYF
J: TRBJ2-2; D: TRBD1; size: NA; V: TRBV19; DNA: TGTGCCAGTAGTGTCAGACAGGGCCGGGGCGGGGAGCTGTTTTTT; CDR3: CASSVRQGRGGELFF
J: TRBJ2-1; D: TRBD1; size: NA; V: TRBV4-3; DNA: TGCGCCAGCAGCCAAGATAGACCGTCAGGGGGCAATGAGCAGTTCTTC; CDR3: CASSQDRPSGGNEQFF
J: TRBJ1-6; D: TRBD1; size: NA; V: TRBV4-2; DNA: TGTGCCAGCAGCGTCGGGACAGGGGTCGTGGATTCACCCCTCCACTTT; CDR3: CASSVGTGVVDSPLHF
J: TRBJ2-5; D: TRBD2; size: once; V: TRBV4-2; DNA: TGTGCCAGCAGCCAAGAGAGATTGACTAGCGGGTACCAAGAGACCCAGTACTTC; CDR3: CASSQERLTSGYQETQYF
J: TRBJ2-7; D: TRBD2; size: NA; V: TRBV9; DNA: TGTGCCAGCAGCGTAGAGGCTAGCGGGGACGAGCAGTACTTC; CDR3: CASSVEASGDEQYF
J: TRBJ1-2; D: NA; size: NA; V: TRBV5-1; DNA: TGCGCCAGCAGCTTGGTGGCGGAAAACTATGGCTACACCTTC; CDR3: CASSLVAENYGYTF
J: TRBJ1-1; D: NA; size: NA; V: TRBV19; DNA: TGTGCCAGTAGTATTGGACCCAGGGGCACTGAAGCTTTCTTT; CDR3: CASSIGPRGTEAFF
J: TRBJ1-1; D: NA; size: NA; V: TRBV19; DNA: TGTGCCAGTAGTTCTCCCGGACTTGGCACTGAAGCTTTCTTT; CDR3: CASSSPGLGTEAFF
J: TRBJ2-3; D: TRBD2; size: NA; V: TRBV19; DNA: TGTGCCAGTAGTCCGGGGACTAGTCTCGCAGATACGCAGTATTTT; CDR3: CASSPGTSLADTQYF
J: TRBJ2-7; D: TRBD1; size: NA; V: TRBV28; DNA: TGTGCCAGCAGCACAGGGGCCGGGACCCCTTACGAGCAGTACTTC; CDR3: CASSTGAGTPYEQYF
J: TRBJ2-1; D: NA; size: NA; V: TRBV9; DNA: TGTGCCAGCACCACGGACTATCCGCAAATTAACTCCTACAATGAGCAGTTCTTC; CDR3: CASTTDYPQINSYNEQFF
J: TRBJ2-3; D: TRBD2; size: NA; V: TRBV18; DNA: TGTGCCAGCTCTTGGACTAGCGGTAGCACAGATACGCAGTATTTT; CDR3: CASSWTSGSTDTQYF
J: TRBJ2-2; D: NA; size: NA; V: TRBV6-6; DNA: TGTGCCAGCAGTTACCAACAATCCTCCGGGGAGCTGTTTTTT; CDR3: CASSYQQSSGELFF
J: TRBJ2-1; D: NA; size: few; V: TRBV6-5; DNA: TGTGCCAGCGTCCGGGACTCTTTCTACAATGAGCAGTTCTTC; CDR3: CASVRDSFYNEQFF
J: TRBJ2-2; D: TRBD1; size: NA; V: TRBV19; DNA: TGTGCCAGTACCGGGACAGGGGACACCGGGGAGCTGTTTTTT; CDR3: CASTGTGDTGELFF
J: TRBJ2-1; D: NA; size: NA; V: TRBV4-2; DNA: TGTGCCAGCAGCCAAGTTCGGGGTAATGAGCAGTTCTTC; CDR3: CASSQVRGNEQFF
J: TRBJ1-3; D: TRBD1; size: NA; V: TRBV5-4; DNA: TGTGCCAGCAGCTCCCGGGACAGGGACTATAGCTCTGGAAACACCATATATTTT; CDR3: CASSSRDRDYSSGNTIYF
J: TRBJ1-3; D: NA; size: NA; V: TRBV2; DNA: TGTGCCAGCACACTAGAGCGGAACACCATATATTTT; CDR3: CASTLERNTIYF
J: TRBJ2-3; D: TRBD2; size: NA; V: TRBV9; DNA: TGTGCCAGCAGCATGGGACTAGCGGGAGGTTCCCTTGGGACAGATACGCAGTATTTT; CDR3: CASSMGLAGGSLGTDTQYF
J: TRBJ2-7; D: TRBD2; size: NA; V: TRBV5-6; DNA: TGTGCCAGCAGCCTGATGGGGGGAGGGGTCGAGCAGTACTTC; CDR3: CASSLMGGGVEQYF
J: TRBJ2-6; D: NA; size: NA; V: TRBV4-3; DNA: TGCGCCAGCAGCCCCCTAGGTACTGGGGCCAACGTCCTGACTTTC; CDR3: CASSPLGTGANVLTF
J: TRBJ1-2; D: NA; size: NA; V: TRBV28; DNA: TGTGCCAGCACCACCGCAGGGGAAGGCTACACCTTC; CDR3: CASTTAGEGYTF
J: TRBJ1-6; D: NA; size: NA; V: TRBV30; DNA: TGTGCCTGGAGTTCCCCGTTCAGCGATAACTCACCCCTCCACTTT; CDR3: CAWSSPFSDNSPLHF
J: TRBJ1-5; D: NA; size: NA; V: TRBV28; DNA: TGTGCCAGCAACCCCGGTGCATACTATCAGCCCCAGCATTTT; CDR3: CASNPGAYYQPQHF
J: TRBJ1-6; D: NA; size: NA; V: TRBV19; DNA: TGTGCCAGTAGTACCGAGACAGGCAATAATTCACCCCTCCACTTT; CDR3: CASSTETGNNSPLHF
J: TRBJ2-5; D: NA; size: NA; V: TRBV6-5; DNA: TGTGCCAGCAGTTACTCATGGGGGCCGGTGGGGGAGACCCAGTACTTC; CDR3: CASSYSWGPVGETQYF
J: TRBJ1-3; D: NA; size: NA; V: TRBV12-5; DNA: TGTGCTAGTGGTTCGTTTGTCAGGGGCGCTGGAAACACCATATATTTT; CDR3: CASGSFVRGAGNTIYF
J: TRBJ2-1; D: TRBD1; size: NA; V: TRBV7-9; DNA: TGTGCCAGCAGCGAGTCCGACAGGGCGGATGAGCAGTTCTTC; CDR3: CASSESDRADEQFF
J: TRBJ2-7; D: TRBD1; size: NA; V: TRBV9; DNA: TGTGCCAGCAGCCGGGACAGGGGTACCTACGAGCAGTACTTC; CDR3: CASSRDRGTYEQYF
J: TRBJ2-7; D: TRBD1; size: once; V: TRBV9; DNA: TGTGCCAGCAGCGAACAGGGGGCAGGCTACGAGCAGTACTTC; CDR3: CASSEQGAGYEQYF